Listed below are T cell receptor beta chains from one sample, sequenced in a study of T cell responses to AZD1222 COVID-19 vaccine. TCRdb's copy holds only in-frame clones and misses some; the assay was immunoSEQ multiplex PCR. Of about 110,000 clones in the sample, nearly 90% are singletons; the top ten hold about 3%. Sequenced material: peripheral blood, taken on day 0 of AZD1222 vaccination. These receptors all come from an adult in good health. Both conserved end residues are part of each CDR3. The D gene is left open where the match is weak. Clone size is stated in some rows and not others, as once, few, many or a class when expanded.

size: NA; V: TRBV7-6; D: NA; J: TRBJ2-5; CDR3: CASSSGQSQETQYF; DNA: TGTGCCAGCAGCTCCGGACAGTCGCAAGAGACCCAGTACTTC
size: NA; V: TRBV7-8; D: TRBD1; J: TRBJ2-2; CDR3: CASSRTGGASTGELFF; DNA: TGTGCCAGCAGTAGAACAGGGGGCGCAAGCACCGGGGAGCTGTTTTTT
size: NA; V: TRBV7-7; D: TRBD1; J: TRBJ2-2; CDR3: CASSATGGNTGELFF; DNA: TGTGCTAGCAGTGCCACAGGGGGCAACACCGGGGAGCTGTTTTTT
size: NA; V: TRBV18; D: TRBD2; J: TRBJ2-7; CDR3: CASSPGLAGGEQYF; DNA: TGTGCCAGCTCACCGGGACTAGCGGGAGGCGAGCAGTACTTC
size: NA; V: TRBV4-1; D: NA; J: TRBJ1-3; CDR3: CASSHVGAGGNTIYF; DNA: TGCGCCAGCAGCCATGTGGGGGCTGGGGGAAACACCATATATTTT
size: NA; V: TRBV20-1; D: NA; J: TRBJ1-2; CDR3: CSEASNYGYTF; DNA: TGCAGCGAAGCTTCTAACTATGGCTACACCTTC
size: NA; V: TRBV3-1/TRBV3-2; D: TRBD1; J: TRBJ1-3; CDR3: CASSQGDSTDF; DNA: TGTGCCAGCAGCCAAGGGGACAGCACCGATTTT
size: NA; V: TRBV28; D: NA; J: TRBJ1-6; CDR3: CASRQTDVLPLHF; DNA: TGTGCCAGCAGACAGACGGACGTTCTTCCCCTCCACTTT
size: NA; V: TRBV5-1; D: TRBD1; J: TRBJ1-1; CDR3: CASSSTGGQNTEAFF; DNA: TGCGCCAGCAGCTCTACAGGGGGCCAGAACACTGAAGCTTTCTTT
size: once; V: TRBV11-2; D: NA; J: TRBJ1-3; CDR3: CASSRGDTIYF; DNA: TGTGCCAGCAGCCGGGGAGACACCATATATTTT
size: NA; V: TRBV7-2; D: NA; J: TRBJ1-1; CDR3: CASSLKRSGNTEAFF; DNA: TGTGCCAGCAGTTTAAAACGGAGTGGTAACACTGAAGCTTTCTTT